A selection of T cell receptor beta chains follows, all from one sample in a study of blood T cells in healthy people across ages. TCRdb re-analysed the 5' RACE reads in MiXCR, keeping a single row per CDR3 protein. The table has 780,000 or so distinct CDR3 sequences, more than 50% seen once; the top ten hold about a quarter. The specimen was blood. Every receptor here comes from a middle-aged man in good health. CDR3s include the opening cysteine and the closing phenylalanine or tryptophan. The D gene is left open where the match is weak. Clone size, where shown, is once, few, many, or a class for clones that have expanded.

size	D	V	J	CDR3	DNA
-	-	TRBV7-2	TRBJ2-3	CASSWRDRDTQYF	TGTGCCAGCAGCTGGCGAGACCGGGATACGCAGTATTTT
-	TRBD1	TRBV28	TRBJ2-1	CASSRMGTGNYNEQFF	TGTGCCAGCAGCCGCATGGGGACAGGGAACTACAATGAGCAGTTCTTC
-	-	TRBV2	TRBJ2-1	CATNSGVITYNEQFF	TGTGCCACAAACTCAGGTGTTATTACCTACAATGAGCAGTTCTTC
-	TRBD2	TRBV28	TRBJ2-4	CASRPQAGGKKYF	TGTGCCAGCCGGCCCCAAGCGGGAGGGAAGAAGTACTTC
-	-	TRBV6-5	TRBJ2-1	CASSYGEGSRSHNEQFF	TGTGCCAGCAGTTATGGCGAGGGGTCTCGGTCGCACAATGAGCAGTTCTTC
-	TRBD2	TRBV3-1	TRBJ2-5	CASSQVTSGKETQYF	TGTGCCAGCAGCCAAGTGACTAGCGGGAAAGAGACCCAGTACTTC
few	-	TRBV3-1	TRBJ2-3	CASSIKGLSDTQYF	TGTGCCAGCAGTATAAAGGGACTGTCAGATACGCAGTATTTT
-	-	TRBV4-3	TRBJ1-2	CASSQEVAVNNYGYTF	TGCGCCAGCAGCCAAGAGGTCGCAGTTAATAACTATGGCTACACCTTC
once	TRBD1	TRBV6-1	TRBJ1-2	CASSPWDRGRVDYGYTF	TGTGCCAGCAGTCCCTGGGACAGGGGGCGAGTAGACTATGGCTACACCTTC
-	TRBD1	TRBV25-1	TRBJ1-1	CASSEWDRGTEAFF	TGTGCCAGCAGTGAATGGGACAGGGGTACTGAAGCTTTCTTT
once	-	TRBV3-1	TRBJ1-2	CASSQGPLGDYGYTF	TGTGCCAGCAGCCAAGGACCCCTGGGGGACTATGGCTACACCTTC
-	TRBD2	TRBV6-5	TRBJ2-2	CASSSLPGLTNTGELFF	TGTGCCAGCAGTTCGCTTCCGGGACTAACGAACACCGGGGAGCTGTTTTTT
-	-	TRBV15	TRBJ2-3	CATKQEASTDTQYF	TGTGCCACCAAGCAAGAGGCTAGCACAGATACGCAGTATTTT
-	-	TRBV14	TRBJ1-1	CASSQSSYYTEAFF	TGTGCCAGCAGCCAATCCAGTTATTACACTGAAGCTTTCTTT
few	TRBD1	TRBV15	TRBJ2-3	CATSRDRGTDTQYF	TGTGCCACCAGCCGGGACAGGGGGACAGATACGCAGTATTTT
-	-	TRBV7-2	TRBJ1-4	CASSPVGGTNEKLFF	TGTGCCAGCAGCCCGGTTGGGGGAACTAATGAAAAACTGTTTTTT
-	-	TRBV4-1	TRBJ1-2	CASSQRLTYGYTF	TGCGCCAGCAGCCAAAGACTGACCTATGGCTACACCTTC
few	-	TRBV5-1	TRBJ2-5	CASSLAAEGHQETQYF	TGCGCCAGCAGCTTGGCCGCAGAGGGACACCAAGAGACCCAGTACTTC
-	TRBD2	TRBV3-1	TRBJ2-2	CAGSQGTSGSTGELFF	TGTGCCGGCAGCCAAGGGACTAGCGGGAGCACCGGGGAGCTGTTTTTT
-	-	TRBV3-1	TRBJ1-5	CASSQPGQQPQHF	TGTGCCAGCAGCCAACCAGGGCAGCAGCCCCAGCATTTT
-	TRBD2	TRBV6-1	TRBJ2-1	CASKKSGGSSYNEQFF	TGTGCCAGCAAGAAAAGCGGGGGAAGCTCCTACAATGAGCAGTTCTTC
-	TRBD2	TRBV5-4	TRBJ2-5	CASSRSPSVRGDGRETQYF	TGTGCCAGTAGCCGAAGTCCCAGTGTGCGGGGGGACGGACGGGAGACCCAGTACTTC
-	-	TRBV4-3	TRBJ2-7	CASSQGRGKGYEQYF	TGCGCCAGCAGCCAAGGAAGGGGTAAGGGCTACGAGCAGTACTTC
-	-	TRBV3-1	TRBJ1-1	CASSRGRGTEAFF	TGTGCCAGCAGCCGGGGAAGGGGGACCGAAGCTTTCTTT
-	-	TRBV12-5	TRBJ2-3	CASGNPLVDTQYF	TGTGCTAGTGGTAACCCTCTGGTGGATACGCAGTATTTT
-	-	TRBV29-1	TRBJ2-1	CSVEAAQGLHNEQFF	TGCAGCGTTGAAGCCGCCCAGGGTTTGCACAATGAGCAGTTCTTC
once	-	TRBV28	TRBJ2-5	CASSERDLEREQYF	TGTGCCAGTTCTGAGAGGGACTTGGAAAGGGAGCAGTACTTC
-	-	TRBV20-1	TRBJ2-1	CSARVAANEQFF	TGCAGTGCTAGAGTAGCGGCCAATGAGCAGTTCTTC
-	-	TRBV20-1	TRBJ2-3	CSARVGGVNHGDTQYF	TGCAGTGCTAGAGTTGGGGGAGTCAATCATGGAGATACGCAGTATTTT
few	TRBD1	TRBV7-9	TRBJ2-4	CASLWDREANIQYF	TGTGCCAGTCTCTGGGACAGGGAGGCGAACATTCAGTACTTC
-	TRBD1	TRBV12-3/TRBV12-4	TRBJ2-1	CASREQGRSYNEQFF	TGTGCCAGCAGGGAACAGGGGCGGTCCTACAATGAGCAGTTCTTC
-	-	TRBV3-1	TRBJ2-3	CASSQDSARWDTQYF	TGTGCCAGCAGCCAAGATTCGGCTAGGTGGGATACGCAGTATTTT
-	TRBD1	TRBV7-9	TRBJ1-5	CASSADRDQPQHF	TGTGCCAGCAGCGCCGACAGGGATCAGCCCCAGCATTTT
-	TRBD2	TRBV12-3/TRBV12-4	TRBJ2-1	CASRTSGRPGEQFF	TGTGCCAGCAGGACTAGCGGGAGACCGGGAGAGCAGTTCTTC
-	-	TRBV7-9	TRBJ1-4	CASSLDPTARPTNEKLFF	TGTGCCAGCAGCTTAGACCCGACAGCGAGACCAACTAATGAAAAACTGTTTTTT
-	-	TRBV12-3/TRBV12-4	TRBJ1-2	CASSLLVGADYGYTF	TGTGCCAGCAGTTTACTCGTTGGGGCTGACTATGGCTACACCTTC
-	-	TRBV20-1	TRBJ1-5	CSARMGTGNLEQPQHF	TGCAGTGCTAGGATGGGGACGGGGAATTTGGAGCAGCCCCAGCATTTT
-	TRBD2	TRBV5-6	TRBJ2-7	CASSWGNGIAGVANEQYF	TGTGCCAGCAGCTGGGGTAATGGAATAGCGGGAGTGGCTAACGAGCAGTACTTC
-	TRBD1	TRBV5-1	TRBJ2-3	CASSSDPARGTDTQYF	TGCGCCAGCAGCTCGGATCCGGCCAGGGGGACAGATACGCAGTATTTT
-	-	TRBV29-1	TRBJ2-1	CSGDGTDLEGEQFF	TGCAGCGGGGACGGGACCGATCTTGAGGGTGAGCAGTTCTTC
-	TRBD1	TRBV29-1	TRBJ1-1	CSAGTGTNTEAFF	TGCAGCGCTGGGACAGGGACGAACACTGAAGCTTTCTTT
few	-	TRBV3-1	TRBJ2-7	CASSQELLRGDEQYF	TGTGCCAGCAGCCAAGAACTCTTGAGAGGAGACGAGCAGTACTTC
-	TRBD2	TRBV12-3/TRBV12-4	TRBJ2-1	CASSLTGTSGTSSYNEQFF	TGTGCCAGCAGTTTAACCGGGACTAGCGGGACCAGCTCCTACAATGAGCAGTTCTTC
-	TRBD2	TRBV18	TRBJ2-7	CASSPNAPSGGSYEQYF	TGTGCCAGCTCACCAAATGCTCCTAGCGGGGGCTCCTACGAGCAGTACTTC
-	-	TRBV20-1	TRBJ1-1	CSASPAGGGNTEAFF	TGCAGTGCTAGTCCAGCGGGGGGGGGGAACACTGAAGCTTTCTTT
many	-	TRBV5-1	TRBJ1-2	CASSSSYGYTF	TGCGCCAGCAGCTCCTCCTATGGCTACACCTTC
-	TRBD2	TRBV12-3/TRBV12-4	TRBJ2-7	CASSSQMTSGPYEQYF	TGTGCCAGCAGTTCTCAAATGACTAGCGGCCCCTACGAGCAGTACTTC
once	TRBD1	TRBV14	TRBJ2-4	CASSPGQGLAKNIQYF	TGTGCCAGCAGCCCGGGACAGGGCTTAGCCAAAAACATTCAGTACTTC